The 3 T cell receptor beta chains in this list originate from one sample, sequenced in a study of CXCR3-negative and CXCR3-positive naive CD8 T cells. Researchers prepared the TRB cDNA libraries using 5' RACE with UMI labels. TCRdb re-called the 5' RACE reads, yielding one record per CDR3 amino acid sequence without DNA. The sample has 40,000 to 50,000 distinct CDR3 sequences. Specimen: naive CXCR3- CD8+ T cells from blood. The subset was: CD45RO-CCR7+CD27+CD95- naive CD8+ T cells lacking CXCR3 (TNR3-). The receptors originated from a human donor in good health. Some clones in this sample may be carry-over from other donors' samples.

The rearrangement links TRBV29-1 to TRBJ2-1; without DNA, the TCRdb call of TRBD1 cannot be checked. The CDR3 runs to 17 residues. Germline lookup yields CDR1 SQVTM and CDR2 ANQGSEA. CDR3 residues: CSVEDYPGGSSYNEQFF.

The rearrangement links TRBV6-5 to TRBJ2-2; TCRdb lists TRBD2, though no DNA is available to test this call. The CDR3 spans 15 residues. The germline V gene has CDR1 MNHEY and CDR2 SVGAGI. CDR3 amino acids: CASSYSNAGTGELFF.

The J gene is TRBJ2-5, the V gene TRBV7-9; TCRdb names TRBD2, which stays unverified in the absence of DNA. CDR1 SEHNR and CDR2 FQNEAQ come from the germline V gene (reference sequence). This CDR3 has 18 amino acids. CDR3: CASSLAGTSGGDQETQYF.